This T cell receptor (beta chain) was identified in a study of blood T cells in healthy people across ages. Details on this clonotype: The target antigen is unknown. Possible read error: a much larger clone is one base away.

For every donor, a draw yielded roughly 10 milliliters of peripheral blood. Isolation per sample recovered at least 7 million PBMCs. Trimming took 6 bases from V and 3 from J, leaving 17 bases between them. Germline V CDR1 and CDR2: SGHTA, FQGNSA. The CDR3 contains 15 residues. A second PCR of roughly 7 to 11 cycles used a sample-barcoded 5' primer and a J-beta primer mix. Every molecule of cDNA carried a tag from a template-switch adaptor with 12 random nucleotides. TCRdb ran MiXCR on the 5' RACE reads and lists one entry per CDR3 protein. Of fewer than 900,000 distinct CDR3 sequences listed, 35% to 40% are singletons. Whole-study results and caveats: Researchers said unsorted PBMCs prevented a conclusive naive versus antigen-experienced comparison.

The source material was blood. J is TRBJ2-5 and V is TRBV7-2; D not certain. This sequence originates from a man aged 18 to 29 in good health. The CDR3 region is CASSFVPSEEETQYF. Here the CDR3 DNA reads TGTGCCAGCAGTTTCGTACCGTCCGAAGAAGAGACCCAGTACTTC.